These 28 T cell receptor beta chains share one sample of origin, sequenced in a study of sequential checkpoint blockade in melanoma. Sequenced by immunoSEQ multiplex PCR; TCRdb stores in-frame clones only, minus some. The data show more than 15,000 clones, with roughly 70% seen just once and around 10% held by the top ten. Sample treatment: randomized to nivolumab then ipilimumab (arm A) or the reverse (arm B). The sample was CD8+ T cells sorted from blood (inferred from file names), taken from a patient given nivolumab and ipilimumab in sequence. These receptors originate from a human donor with melanoma.

The table lists this clone with a few counts. The chain is built from TRBV27 and TRBJ2-4; TRBD2 aligns across 14 bases. Trimming cost V 6 bases and J 12 bases; bases outside gene matches: 10. CDR1 and CDR2 (germline): MNHEY, SMNVEV (reference sequence). This CDR3 is 15 amino acids long. The CDR3 DNA is TGTGCCAGCAGCGGGGGACTAGCGGGAGTTTATGATCAGTACTTC. Amino acid sequence: CASSGGLAGVYDQYF.

This clone was seen only a few times. The chain is built from TRBV6-1 and TRBJ2-7; D perhaps matches TRBD1 (5 bases). Per germline, CDR1 MNHNS and CDR2 SASEGT. The CDR3 runs to 14 residues. V was pared by 4 bases and J by 3 bases, with 13 bases between. The CDR3 spells CASSAVRTFYEQYF. The CDR3 nucleotides are TGTGCCAGCAGTGCCGTCAGGACATTCTACGAGCAGTACTTC.

This clone has more than one count but fewer than ten. CDR3 nucleotide sequence: TGTGCCAGCAGTTCTCGAAGGGGGGGCTCGGAGACCCAGTACTTC. It encodes CASSSRRGGSETQYF. This chain connects TRBV6-5 to TRBJ2-5; tentative D call: TRBD2 (7 bases). Trimming removed 4 bases from V and 5 bases from J, with 17 bases in between. This CDR3 contains 15 residues. Germline V gene sequence: CDR1 MNHEY, CDR2 SVGAGI.

This clone was detected a few times. The rearrangement joins TRBV6-5 to TRBJ2-7, with D possibly TRBD2 on 6 matching bases. This CDR3 has 15 residues. CDR1 is MNHEY and CDR2 is SVGAGI in the germline V gene. Trimming shortened V by 0 bases and J by 2 bases, and 11 bases separated the two germline ends. The CDR3 region is CASSYSLALAYEQYF. The CDR3 DNA reads TGTGCCAGCAGTTACTCTCTAGCGTTAGCCTACGAGCAGTACTTC.

The chain carries TRBV2 and TRBJ2-2, with 9 bases matching TRBD1. V gave up 4 bases and J gave up 2 bases; unmatched junction bases: 11. The CDR3 is made up of 18 amino acids. Germline V CDR1 and CDR2: SNHLY, FYNNEI. In DNA, the CDR3 is TGTGCCAGCAGTGCCATTTGGACAGGGGCCGCCAACACCGGGGAGCTGTTTTTT. Its translation: CASSAIWTGAANTGELFF.

The gene calls are TRBV6-5 and TRBJ2-3, with 11 positions matching TRBD2. Germline CDR1 reads MNHEY; CDR2 reads SVGAGI. Trimming at V came to 6 bases and at J to 3 bases, leaving 5 bases not matched to a gene. There are 15 residues in the CDR3. The CDR3 loop is CASSVAGGPTDTQYF. The CDR3 DNA reads as TGTGCCAGCAGCGTAGCGGGAGGGCCTACAGATACGCAGTATTTT.

This clone showed up just a few times. The J gene is TRBJ2-5, the V gene TRBV7-9, with TRBD2 as a possible D gene (6 bases). This CDR3 spans 14 amino acids. The germline CDR1 and CDR2 sequences are SEHNR and FQNEAQ (reference sequence). The germline V and J ends were trimmed by 1 base and 1 base, with 7 bases remaining between them. The CDR3 DNA is TGTGCCAGCAGCTTAGGCGGGGTCCAAGAGACCCAGTACTTC. This translates into CASSLGGVQETQYF.

CDR3: CASSVGTRSSYEQYF. In nucleotides, the CDR3 is TGTGCCAGCAGCGTCGGGACTAGGAGCTCCTACGAGCAGTACTTC. The chain employs TRBV9 and TRBJ2-7; 8 positions agree with TRBD2. Trimming took 2 bases from V and 0 from J; bases not matched to a gene: 4. CDR3 length equals 15 residues. Germline loops: CDR1 SGDLS, CDR2 YYNGEE.

This chain connects TRBV6-5 to TRBJ2-5; 10 nucleotides line up with TRBD1. This CDR3 has 14 residues. J gave up 11 bases and V 2 bases, and 8 bases lay outside the gene matches. CDR1 is MNHEY and CDR2 is SVGAGI in the germline V gene. The CDR3 protein is CASSYGTGALEQYF. The CDR3 region has the DNA TGTGCCAGCAGTTACGGGACAGGGGCCTTGGAGCAGTACTTC.

This chain connects TRBV19 to TRBJ1-1, with D possibly matching TRBD1 (6 bases). This CDR3 is 13 amino acids long. Trimming pared 3 bases from V and 4 bases from J, leaving 9 bases between. In germline, CDR1 is LNHDA, CDR2 SQIVND (reference sequence). The CDR3, as DNA: TGTGCCAGTAGTATTAACAGGGCCACTGAAGCTTTCTTT. Residues: CASSINRATEAFF.

The rearrangement joins TRBV4-1 to TRBJ1-1; 8 bases align to TRBD1. This CDR3 contains 16 residues. Looked up from germline, CDR1 is MGHRA and CDR2 is YSYEKL. The V and J ends lost 4 bases and 2 bases, in that order; junction bases with no gene match: 9. The CDR3: CASSRFGQGLNTEAFF. The CDR3 bases are TGCGCCAGCAGCCGATTTGGACAGGGATTAAACACTGAAGCTTTCTTT.

CDR3 DNA: TGTGCCAGCAGTTTAGCACTAGCTCTCAGCACAGATACGCAGTATTTT. Its protein product is CASSLALALSTDTQYF. This rearrangement joins TRBV27 to TRBJ2-3; a weak D match, TRBD2 (6 bases). The CDR3 consists of 16 residues. The germline V gene has CDR1 MNHEY and CDR2 SMNVEV (reference sequence). With 2 bases removed from V and 0 bases from J, the gap between germline ends came to 12 bases.

The CDR3 region has the DNA TGTGCCAGCAGCTTAGGCGACTACGAGCAGTACTTC. The encoded protein is CASSLGDYEQYF. The gene calls are TRBV7-8 and TRBJ2-7; unclear D gene. The V gene lost 1 base and the J gene lost 3 bases, with 4 bases spanning the gap. The CDR3 contains 12 residues. CDR1 and CDR2 from the germline V gene are SGHVS and FQNEAQ.

This clone is medium-sized within its sample. The chain combines TRBV5-1 with TRBJ2-7; TRBD1 matches 9 bases. CDR3 length equals 16 residues. With 0 bases clipped from V and 5 bases from J, the junction kept 9 bases outside the gene matches. Germline V gene sequence: CDR1 SGHRS, CDR2 YFSETQ. CDR3 region: CASSLVGQGLGNEQYF. CDR3 DNA sequence: TGCGCCAGCAGCTTGGTGGGACAGGGACTTGGCAACGAGCAGTACTTC.

The chain has TRBV9 and TRBJ2-1; 10 bases align to TRBD2. The germline gives CDR1 SGDLS, CDR2 YYNGEE. CDR3 length: 16 amino acids. V trimming: 2 bases; J trimming: 8 bases; junction bases outside the gene matches: 10. CDR3 sequence: CASSVFPGLASDEQFF. The DNA for the CDR3 is TGTGCCAGCAGCGTTTTTCCGGGACTAGCGTCCGATGAGCAGTTCTTC.

This clone was picked up a small number of times. This chain uses TRBV5-4 with TRBJ1-3; D ambiguous. The CDR3 runs to 16 residues. Trimming took off 4 bases at V and 2 bases at J, with 16 bases between the two ends. Germline CDR1 reads SGHNT; CDR2 reads YYREEE (reference sequence). This CDR3 is CASSQKRRRPGNTIYF. The CDR3 DNA sequence: TGTGCCAGCAGCCAAAAGAGGAGAAGGCCTGGAAACACCATATATTTT.

The J gene is TRBJ1-1, the V gene TRBV4-1; TRBD1 might be the D (5 bases). The CDR3 is made up of 14 amino acids. Trimming took 0 bases from V and 7 from J, leaving 12 bases between them. Germline V gene data show CDR1 as MGHRA and CDR2 as YSYEKL. The CDR3 nucleotides read TGCGCCAGCAGCCAAGAGAAAGGGGCGGTTGAAGCTTTCTTT. Protein: CASSQEKGAVEAFF.

The chain has TRBV4-1 and TRBJ2-2; D may be TRBD2 (6 bases). CDR1 MGHRA and CDR2 YSYEKL come from the germline V gene. V lost 2 bases and J 3 bases, leaving 10 bases between the germline ends. This CDR3 spans 15 amino acids. The CDR3 DNA reads as TGCGCCAGCAGCCAATATTGGAGGGACACCGGGGAGCTGTTTTTT. Translation gives CASSQYWRDTGELFF.

This clone is a singleton in its sample. The chain links TRBV7-3 to TRBJ1-1; D is undetermined. This CDR3 contains 12 residues. Germline assignment: CDR1 SGHTA and CDR2 FQGTGA. Trimming took 0 bases from V and 6 from J, leaving 5 bases between them. CDR3 protein: CASSLTRAEAFF. CDR3 DNA sequence: TGTGCCAGCAGCTTAACGAGAGCTGAAGCTTTCTTT.

Only a few counts were recorded for this clone. The rearrangement uses TRBV7-6 and TRBJ2-3, with D perhaps matching TRBD1 (6 bases). V shed 1 base and J shed 4 bases, with 18 bases lying between them. The CDR3 spans 17 residues. Germline assignment: CDR1 SGHVS and CDR2 FNYEAQ. As DNA, the CDR3 is TGTGCCAGCAGCTTAGAGACGGGCAGGGGTAGGGCAGATACGCAGTATTTT. Its protein is CASSLETGRGRADTQYF.

V and J are TRBV5-1 and TRBJ1-1, with TRBD1 matching 7 bases. Germline values: CDR1 SGHRS, CDR2 YFSETQ. J was trimmed by 5 bases and V by 5 bases; bases with no gene match: 6. This CDR3 region has 13 residues. CDR3 DNA: TGCGCCAGCAGGACAGGGCTGAGTACTGAAGCTTTCTTT. As protein: CASRTGLSTEAFF.

This clone was seen a few times. The chain combines TRBV7-2 with TRBJ2-4; D not certain. Trimming pared 2 bases from V and 14 bases from J, leaving 10 bases between. CDR1 SGHTA and CDR2 FQGNSA come from the germline V gene. The CDR3 runs to 11 residues. In DNA form, the CDR3 reads TGTGCCAGCAGCTTATTTCCAGTGGAGTACTTC. It codes for CASSLFPVEYF.

The chain has TRBV9 and TRBJ1-2, with 7 bases aligning to TRBD1. The CDR3 runs to 14 residues. V was pared by 0 bases and J by 4 bases, with 3 bases of the junction left unmatched. Germline CDR1 reads SGDLS; CDR2 reads YYNGEE. The chain's CDR3 is CASSVEGGSYGYTF. DNA of the CDR3: TGTGCCAGCAGCGTAGAAGGGGGCAGCTATGGCTACACCTTC.

This chain joins TRBV6-6 and TRBJ1-1; the match to TRBD1 covers 7 bases. J gave up 10 bases and V 3 bases, and 14 bases lay outside the gene matches. This CDR3 is built from 15 residues. Germline-derived CDR1 and CDR2 are MNHNY and SVGAGI (reference sequence). The CDR3 bases are TGTGCCAGCAGTTATGCCGGGACAGCGTTCTCTGGAGCTTTCTTT. Its protein product is CASSYAGTAFSGAFF.

In its sample, this clone was seen once. The chain employs TRBV15 and TRBJ2-3, with TRBD1 matching over 8 bases. CDR3 size: 14 residues. Per the germline V gene, CDR1 is LNHNV and CDR2 is YYDKDF (reference sequence). Unmatched junction bases numbered 6, after V lost 6 bases and J lost 4 bases. The chain's CDR3 is CATRSRDRPDTQYF. The CDR3 DNA follows: TGTGCCACCAGATCCCGGGACAGGCCAGATACGCAGTATTTT.

The rearrangement uses TRBV19 and TRBJ1-4; no definite D call. The CDR3 extends over 15 amino acids. Trimming cost V 5 bases and J 4 bases, with 14 bases left between them. Per germline, CDR1 LNHDA and CDR2 SQIVND (reference sequence). The CDR3 nucleotides read TGTGCCAGTAGTGTCCGGGAGGCGGGTAATGAAAAACTGTTTTTT. Protein sequence: CASSVREAGNEKLFF. The whole variable domain, filled in from reference TRBV19 and TRBJ1-4, reads DGGITQSPKYLFRKEGQNVTLSCEQNLNHDAMYWYRQDPGQGLRLIYYSQIVNDFQKGDIAEGYSVSREKKESFPLTVTSAQKNPTAFYLCASSVREAGNEKLFFGSGTQLSVL.

This rearrangement joins TRBV7-6 to TRBJ2-1; 9 bases are a match to TRBD2. The CDR3 runs 15 residues. V trimming: 3 bases; J trimming: 5 bases; junction bases outside the gene matches: 5. CDR1 and CDR2 from the germline V gene are SGHVS and FNYEAQ. CDR3 bases: TGTGCCAGCAGCTTCGGTCAGCGGGGGGACAATGAGCAGTTCTTC. Amino acid sequence: CASSFGQRGDNEQFF.

This chain uses TRBV25-1 with TRBJ1-5; 12 bases are shared with TRBD1. The CDR3 sequence is 16 residues long. Trimming cost V 4 bases and J 7 bases; bases outside gene matches: 8. In germline, CDR1 is MGHDK, CDR2 SYGVNS. CDR3 region: CASSGPGQGAEQPQHF. DNA of the CDR3: TGTGCCAGCAGTGGACCGGGACAGGGGGCTGAACAGCCCCAGCATTTT.